The 12 T cell receptor beta chains reported below all come from one sample, sequenced in a study of T-cell reconstitution after alpha-beta-depleted transplantation in children. Construction of the TCRbeta library involved unique molecular identifiers. One entry per CDR3 protein, called by TCRdb with MiXCR from the PCR reads. Among roughly 220,000 distinct CDR3 sequences listed, approximately 9.8% were seen once. Sequencing was performed on PBMCs from the stem cell graft donor, taken from the stem cell graft. These receptors were obtained from a human donor who donated a stem cell graft to a child with SCID.

There are many counts of this clonotype. V usage is TRBV7-3 and J usage is TRBJ2-2; D is perhaps TRBD1 or TRBD2 (5 bases each). Germline V CDR1 and CDR2: SGHTA, FQGTGA. Trimming shortened V by 5 bases and J by 0 bases, and 16 bases separated the two germline ends. This CDR3 has 17 amino acids. The CDR3 loop reads CASSQTGGVANTGELFF. The DNA for the CDR3 is TGTGCCAGCAGCCAAACTGGGGGAGTAGCGAACACCGGGGAGCTGTTTTTT.

This clonotype was recorded at least ten times. The chain couples TRBV12-3 or TRBV12-4 to TRBJ1-2; D not resolved. This CDR3 is 12 amino acids long. Between the trimmed V and J ends, which lost 5 bases and 4 bases, there was a span of 8 bases. CDR3 in DNA: TGTGCCAGCAGTGCGGGAGCCTATGGCTACACCTTC. Its translation: CASSAGAYGYTF.

Ten or more counts support this clonotype. The chain carries TRBV7-9 and TRBJ1-2; possible D gene TRBD1, 6 bases. Germline CDR1 reads SEHNR; CDR2 reads FQNEAQ (reference sequence). Deletions cut 2 bases from V and 6 bases from J, with 22 bases between. The CDR3 is made up of 17 amino acids. Here the CDR3 DNA reads TGTGCCAGCAGCTTAACCCCAGCGAATTTGGACAGCCATGGCTACACCTTC. Its translation is CASSLTPANLDSHGYTF.

The sample holds many counts of this clonotype. The chain couples TRBV7-2 to TRBJ1-2, with 7 bases that match TRBD1. Losses at the gene ends were 1 base for V and 6 bases for J; bases not matched to a gene: 8. The germline gives CDR1 SGHTA, CDR2 FQGNSA. The CDR3 is made up of 15 amino acids. CDR3 bases: TGTGCCAGCAGCTTAGGCCTAGGGGGCGTGGATGGCTACACCTTC. Translation: CASSLGLGGVDGYTF.

This clonotype was seen repeatedly, ten times or more. The rearrangement uses TRBV7-2 and TRBJ2-3, with 9 bases lining up with TRBD2. Unmatched junction bases numbered 17, after V lost 2 bases and J lost 5 bases. Germline V CDR1 and CDR2: SGHTA, FQGNSA. The CDR3 length is 19 residues. The CDR3 nucleotides are TGTGCCAGCAGCTTATCTCTAGCGGGGACGTTGGTAAAAGGAGATACGCAGTATTTT. Protein sequence: CASSLSLAGTLVKGDTQYF.

This clonotype appeared many times. For the CDR3, the DNA is TGTGCCAGCAGTGTCGGACAGCTCTACTCTGGAAACACCATATATTTT. It specifies CASSVGQLYSGNTIYF. The rearrangement links TRBV6-2 or TRBV6-3 to TRBJ1-3, with D possibly being TRBD1 (6 bases). V shed 5 bases and J shed 0 bases, with 14 bases lying between them. The CDR3 is 16 residues long. Germline V gene sequence: CDR1 MNHEY, CDR2 SVGEGT.

Remarks on this clonotype: Possible read error: a much larger clone is one base away. The V and J genes are TRBV24-1 and TRBJ2-5; 13 bases map to TRBD2. The CDR3 extends over 16 amino acids. CDR1 and CDR2 from the germline V gene are KGHDR and SFDVKD. With V trimmed by 4 bases and J by 9 bases, 10 bases remained unmatched. The CDR3 here is CATSDPTSGGINAQYF. In DNA, the CDR3 is TGTGCCACCAGTGACCCGACTAGCGGGGGGATCAACGCCCAGTACTTC.

This clonotype has at least ten counts. The chain has TRBV5-1 and TRBJ2-6, with a weak D call TRBD2 (6 bases). This CDR3 is 15 amino acids long. V was shortened by 5 bases and J by 0 bases, with 9 bases between the two germline ends. Germline CDR1 and CDR2: SGHRS and YFSETQ. The CDR3 nucleotides read TGCGCCAGCAGGGAGGGGCACTCTGGGGCCAACGTCCTGACTTTC. Its protein product is CASREGHSGANVLTF.

The chain couples TRBV5-1 to TRBJ1-4; a possible D gene is TRBD1 (6 bases). V lost 1 base, J lost 6 bases, and 13 bases lay in between. Germline CDR1 and CDR2: SGHRS and YFSETQ. This CDR3 has 15 amino acids. This CDR3 reads CASSLIGRGHEKLFF. In nucleotides, the CDR3 is TGCGCCAGCAGCTTGATCGGCAGGGGCCATGAAAAACTGTTTTTT.

The V gene is TRBV7-9, the J gene TRBJ2-1; no reliable D call. The CDR3 contains 14 residues. The germline CDR1 and CDR2 sequences are SEHNR and FQNEAQ (reference sequence). V was trimmed by 7 bases and J by 4 bases, leaving 14 bases between them. The CDR3 loop is CASTLISRYNEQFF. DNA of the CDR3: TGTGCCAGCACCCTTATATCGAGGTACAATGAGCAGTTCTTC. The full variable domain, rest sourced from reference TRBV7-9 and TRBJ2-1, is DTGVSQNPRHKITKRGQNVTFRCDPISEHNRLYWYRQTLGQGPEFLTYFQNEAQLEKSRLLSDRFSAERPKGSFSTLEIQRTEQGDSAMYLCASTLISRYNEQFFGPGTRLTVL.

This clonotype was seen ten or more times. The V call is TRBV30, the J call TRBJ1-2; maybe TRBD1 (6 bases). The V and J ends lost 4 bases and 8 bases respectively, with 14 bases between them. CDR1 and CDR2 from the germline V gene are GTSNPN and SVGIG (reference sequence). CDR3 length equals 12 residues. The CDR3 sequence is CAWKTGSIGYTF. The CDR3 nucleotides read TGTGCCTGGAAAACAGGGTCTATCGGCTACACCTTC.

This clonotype came up many times. Here the CDR3 DNA reads TGTGCCAGCAGTGCGTCTGGTCTCGGAAACACCATATATTTT. It encodes CASSASGLGNTIYF. The rearrangement links TRBV2 to TRBJ1-3; unclear D gene. CDR1 is SNHLY, CDR2 FYNNEI, per germline. V lost 4 bases, J lost 4 bases, and 11 bases lay in between. This CDR3 contains 14 residues.